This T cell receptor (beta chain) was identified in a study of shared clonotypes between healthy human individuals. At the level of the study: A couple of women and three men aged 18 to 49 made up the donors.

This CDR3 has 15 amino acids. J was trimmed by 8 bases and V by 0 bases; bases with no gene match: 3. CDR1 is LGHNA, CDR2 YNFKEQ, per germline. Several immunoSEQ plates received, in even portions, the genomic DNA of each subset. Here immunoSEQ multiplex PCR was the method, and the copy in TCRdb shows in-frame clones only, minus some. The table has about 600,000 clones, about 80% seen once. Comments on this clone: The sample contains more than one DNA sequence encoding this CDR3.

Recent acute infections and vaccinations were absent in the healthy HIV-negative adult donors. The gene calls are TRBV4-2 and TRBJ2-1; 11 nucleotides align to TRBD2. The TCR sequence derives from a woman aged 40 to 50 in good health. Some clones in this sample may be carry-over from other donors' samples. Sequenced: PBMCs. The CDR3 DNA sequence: TGTGCCAGCAGCCAAGAACTAGCGGGAGTGGATGAGCAGTTCTTC. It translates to CASSQELAGVDEQFF.